This record concerns one T cell receptor (beta chain) sequence. The entry originates in a study of blood T cell repertoires in COVID-19. Study at large: COVID-19 samples, acute and convalescent, were from the United States, Italy and Spain. Sources were T cells, B-cell-depleted T cells, or PBMCs; the material itself was cDNA or gDNA.

Sequencing used immunoSEQ multiplex PCR; TCRdb keeps in-frame clones, though not all of them. This sample has about 280,000 clones, with approximately 86% found just once. Per germline, CDR1 SQVTM and CDR2 ANQGSEA. The CDR3 loop spans 12 amino acids. Deletions cut 0 bases from V and 5 bases from J, with 7 bases between. The chain carries TRBV29-1 and TRBJ1-1; D gene unclear. This receptor was taken from a woman aged 65 to 85 with COVID-19, enrolled during active disease. The sequenced sample consisted of peripheral blood. The CDR3 loop is CSVEDKRTEAFF. The CDR3 region has the DNA TGCAGCGTTGAAGATAAGCGTACTGAAGCTTTCTTT. Full variable domain (rest looked up from reference TRBV29-1 and TRBJ1-1): SAVISQKPSRDICQRGTSLTIQCQVDSQVTMMFWYRQQPGQSLTLIATANQGSEATYESGFVIDKFPISRPNLTFSTLTVSNMSPEDSSIYLCSVEDKRTEAFFGQGTRLTVV.